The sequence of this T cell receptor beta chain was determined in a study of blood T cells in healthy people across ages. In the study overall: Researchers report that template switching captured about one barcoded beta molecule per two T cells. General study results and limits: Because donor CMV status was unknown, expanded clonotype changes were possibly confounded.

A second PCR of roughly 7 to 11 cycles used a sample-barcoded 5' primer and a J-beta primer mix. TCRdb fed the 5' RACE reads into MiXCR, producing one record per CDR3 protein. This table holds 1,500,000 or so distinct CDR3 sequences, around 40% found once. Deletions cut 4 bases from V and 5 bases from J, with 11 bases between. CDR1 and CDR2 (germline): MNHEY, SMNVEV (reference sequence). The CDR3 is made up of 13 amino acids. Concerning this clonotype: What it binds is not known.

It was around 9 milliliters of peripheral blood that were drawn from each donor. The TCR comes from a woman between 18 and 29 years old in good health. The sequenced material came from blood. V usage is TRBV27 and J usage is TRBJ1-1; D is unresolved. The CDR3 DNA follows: TGTGCCAGCAGTTCTGACTATAGGACTGAAGCTTTCTTT. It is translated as CASSSDYRTEAFF.